The clone carrying this T cell receptor (beta chain) was counted many times. The sequenced template was RNA, covering the TCR beta CDR3 region. First-round RT-PCR with HTBI primers preceded a second-round multiplex PCR. TCRdb recomputed calls from the multiplex PCR reads with MiXCR, one row per CDR3 protein. The table shows almost 750,000 distinct CDR3 sequences, with 40% occurring only once. The data were obtained in a study of Graves' ophthalmopathy and Graves' hyperthyroidism. Germline CDR1 SQVTM, CDR2 ANQGSEA. The CDR3 consists of 12 residues. Trimming left V 3 bases short and J 6 bases short, with 11 bases between. Pregnant or lactating patients and those with other autoimmune diseases or uncontrolled infections were excluded. Serum thyroxine and TRAb, along with clinical symptoms, thyroid ultrasound and orbital computed tomography, were what diagnosis relied on.

The origin of this receptor is an adult man with Graves' ophthalmopathy. The chain is built from TRBV29-1 and TRBJ1-2; D possibly corresponds to TRBD1 (6 bases). The sequencing sample was made of peripheral blood. The DNA for the CDR3 is TGCAGCGTTGATCGGCAGGGGAATGGCTACACCTTC. Translation: CSVDRQGNGYTF.